What follows are 21 T cell receptor beta chains derived from one specimen sequenced in a study of blood T cell repertoires in COVID-19 (dated by TCRdb to between 2020 and 2021). The protocol used for the library was the immunoSEQ multiplex PCR assay. TCRdb took over this immuneACCESS table, retaining in-frame rearrangements with V and J assigned. Such tables are incomplete; in checked studies, under half of the missing clones stem from an unresolved V gene, and the remainder is unexplained. Within this sample are 150,000 to 200,000 clones, with almost 80% of them counted one time only. Approximately 15% of the sample is in the top ten clones. Sequenced sample: peripheral blood. Receptor source: a man aged 60-69 years with active or convalescent COVID-19.

The sample holds a few counts of this clone. The chain joins TRBV27 to TRBJ1-1, with D uncertain. The ends were cut back, 5 bases at V and 10 bases at J, with 17 bases in the middle. Germline assignment: CDR1 MNHEY and CDR2 SMNVEV (reference sequence). The CDR3 is 13 residues long. CDR3 coding DNA: TGTGCCAGCAGTCTCCCCGGGTCCCGGCGAGCTTTCTTT. Residues: CASSLPGSRRAFF.

The chain uses TRBV20-1 and TRBJ2-1; maybe TRBD2 (6 bases). The CDR3 loop spans 14 amino acids. Trimming removed 3 bases from V and 0 bases from J, with 9 bases in between. The germline CDR1 and CDR2 sequences are DFQATT and SNEGSKA (reference sequence). This CDR3 is CSASRGISYNEQFF. In DNA form, the CDR3 reads TGCAGTGCTAGTCGGGGGATCTCCTACAATGAGCAGTTCTTC.

This clone appeared a few times. The chain couples TRBV29-1 to TRBJ1-1; possibly TRBD1 for D (5 bases). The CDR3 extends over 12 amino acids. Germline V lookup: CDR1 SQVTM, CDR2 ANQGSEA. V dropped 7 bases and J dropped 5 bases, with 14 bases sitting between them. The CDR3 loop is CSASWGSTEAFF. DNA of the CDR3: TGCAGCGCTTCCTGGGGCTCGACTGAAGCTTTCTTT.

The chain combines TRBV28 with TRBJ1-2; TRBD1 aligns across 12 bases. Germline values: CDR1 MDHEN, CDR2 SYDVKM. The V segment lost 0 bases and the J segment 6 bases; nucleotides outside the gene matches: 2. CDR3 length: 15 amino acids. CDR3 sequence (DNA): TGTGCCAGCAGTTTATGGGGACAGGGGGCGGATGGCTACACCTTC. Residues: CASSLWGQGADGYTF.

V usage is TRBV18 and J usage is TRBJ2-7, with 15 bases identical to TRBD2. J lost 3 bases, V lost 4 bases, and 1 base had no gene match. Germline CDR1 reads KGHSH; CDR2 reads LQKENI. This CDR3 contains 15 residues. The CDR3 coding sequence is TGTGCCAGCTCACGGACTAGCGGGAGGGTCTACGAGCAGTACTTC. Its protein is CASSRTSGRVYEQYF.

The chain is built from TRBV4-2 and TRBJ1-2; 8 nucleotides agree with TRBD1. Losses at the gene ends were 5 bases for V and 3 bases for J; bases not matched to a gene: 8. Per germline, CDR1 LGHNA and CDR2 YNFKEQ. The CDR3 spans 15 residues. The chain's CDR3 is CASSSRQGLDYGYTF. The CDR3 region has the DNA TGTGCCAGCAGCAGCCGACAGGGGTTGGACTATGGCTACACCTTC.

The V gene is TRBV19, the J gene TRBJ1-1, with D possibly matching TRBD1 (5 bases). Trimming removed 5 bases at V and 5 bases at J, with 9 bases between. This CDR3 region has 12 residues. Germline-derived CDR1 and CDR2 are LNHDA and SQIVND (reference sequence). The CDR3 coding sequence is TGTGCCAGTAGTTGGGGGGGGACTGAAGCTTTCTTT. Translating gives CASSWGGTEAFF.

The V gene is TRBV15, the J gene TRBJ2-5, with D unresolved. Looked up from germline, CDR1 is LNHNV and CDR2 is YYDKDF (reference sequence). The CDR3 totals 16 residues. V was cut by 0 bases and J by 4 bases, with 15 bases left in between. The CDR3 sequence: CATSRDPRPERETQYF. CDR3 in DNA: TGTGCCACCAGCAGAGACCCCCGCCCCGAGCGAGAGACCCAGTACTTC.

The V and J genes are TRBV12-3 or TRBV12-4 and TRBJ2-1; unclear D gene. V lost 2 bases to trimming and J lost 7 bases, with 6 bases between them. There are 12 residues in the CDR3. The CDR3 DNA sequence: TGTGCCAGCAGTTTACCTTTTAATGAGCAGTTCTTC. Its translation is CASSLPFNEQFF.

The chain uses TRBV5-6 and TRBJ2-1; TRBD2 matches 10 bases. This CDR3 contains 16 residues. V lost 0 bases, J lost 8 bases, and 8 bases stayed unmatched. Per the germline V gene, CDR1 is SGHDT and CDR2 is YYEEEE. The DNA of the CDR3 is TGTGCCAGCAGCTTGGAAGCTAGCGGGAGAGTTGATGAGCAGTTCTTC. Amino acids: CASSLEASGRVDEQFF.

The V gene is TRBV11-2, the J gene TRBJ2-1; TRBD2 matches 9 bases. CDR1 SGHAT and CDR2 FQNNGV come from the germline V gene. V trimming: 6 bases; J trimming: 2 bases; junction bases outside the gene matches: 5. There are 15 residues in the CDR3. The CDR3 loop is CASRLLAGAYNEQFF. In nucleotides, the CDR3 is TGTGCCAGCAGGCTTTTAGCGGGAGCCTACAATGAGCAGTTCTTC. The complete variable domain, with remaining parts taken from reference TRBV11-2 and TRBJ2-1, reads EAGVAQSPRYKIIEKRQSVAFWCNPISGHATLYWYQQILGQGPKLLIQFQNNGVVDDSQLPKDRFSAERLKGVDSTLKIQPAKLEDSAVYLCASRLLAGAYNEQFFGPGTRLTVL.

This sequence joins TRBV7-2 and TRBJ2-7, with TRBD2 matching 9 bases. Germline V lookup: CDR1 SGHTA, CDR2 FQGNSA. Losses at the gene ends were 1 base for V and 5 bases for J; bases not matched to a gene: 3. The CDR3 contains 14 residues. This CDR3 reads CASSLVAGAHEQYF. CDR3 in DNA: TGTGCCAGCAGCTTAGTAGCGGGAGCCCACGAGCAGTACTTC.

This clone came up many times. The rearrangement links TRBV6-5 to TRBJ2-7, with D maybe TRBD1 (5 bases). CDR1 MNHEY and CDR2 SVGAGI come from the germline V gene. Trimming pared 6 bases from V and 7 bases from J, leaving 13 bases between. The CDR3 has 12 amino acids. The CDR3 DNA is TGTGCCAGCAGCGGCAGGGTAGGGGAGCAGTACTTC. This sequence encodes CASSGRVGEQYF.

The chain carries TRBV29-1 and TRBJ2-1; 7 bases agree with TRBD2. Germline CDR1 reads SQVTM; CDR2 reads ANQGSEA. The CDR3 is 12 amino acids. V gave up 5 bases and J gave up 10 bases; unmatched junction bases: 8. Here the CDR3 DNA reads TGCAGCGTTTTATCGCCAGCGGGAGAGCAGTTCTTC. Protein sequence: CSVLSPAGEQFF.

This chain uses TRBV10-3 with TRBJ1-6, with TRBD1 matching 9 bases. Germline lookup yields CDR1 ENHRY and CDR2 SYGVKD. The CDR3 covers 15 residues. J lost 5 bases, V lost 7 bases, and 6 bases had no gene match. CDR3 residues: CAITQTGGDNSPLHF. The DNA of the CDR3 is TGTGCCATCACCCAGACAGGGGGGGATAATTCACCCCTCCACTTT.

This chain links TRBV2 with TRBJ2-4; 7 positions agree with TRBD1. The CDR3 has 13 residues. Germline assignment: CDR1 SNHLY and CDR2 FYNNEI. Trimming cost V 8 bases and J 4 bases; bases outside gene matches: 5. The chain's CDR3 is CASSGTEKNIQYF. The CDR3 DNA follows: TGTGCCAGCTCCGGGACAGAGAAAAACATTCAGTACTTC.

This clone was counted only a few times. CDR3: CASSARGSGANVLTF. CDR3 coding DNA: TGTGCCAGCAGCGCTCGGGGCTCTGGGGCCAACGTCCTGACTTTC. This chain uses TRBV28 with TRBJ2-6; a weak D match, TRBD2 (5 bases). Trimming shortened V by 6 bases and J by 0 bases, and 9 bases separated the two germline ends. Germline CDR1 and CDR2: MDHEN and SYDVKM. There are 15 residues in the CDR3.

To note about this clone: Other DNA sequences from this sample encode an identical CDR3 as well. The V gene is TRBV19, the J gene TRBJ2-3; 10 bases are shared with TRBD1. Germline assignment: CDR1 LNHDA and CDR2 SQIVND (reference sequence). Trimming cost V 4 bases and J 3 bases; bases outside gene matches: 4. The CDR3 is 15 residues long. The CDR3 loop is CASSTPGQGTDTQYF. For the CDR3, the DNA is TGTGCCAGTAGTACGCCGGGACAGGGGACAGATACGCAGTATTTT.

The V and J genes are TRBV28 and TRBJ1-2, with D maybe TRBD1 (5 bases). Trimming cost V 10 bases and J 4 bases, with 19 bases left between them. This CDR3 contains 14 residues. The V gene's germline CDR1 is MDHEN and CDR2 SYDVKM. CDR3 amino acids: CATQSTERGYGYTF. The DNA of the CDR3 is TGTGCCACCCAGTCGACAGAACGAGGCTATGGCTACACCTTC.

The chain employs TRBV5-6 and TRBJ1-5; D call uncertain. This CDR3 has 12 residues. V was cut by 4 bases and J by 7 bases, with 9 bases left in between. CDR1 is SGHDT and CDR2 is YYEEEE in the germline V gene. CDR3 amino acids: CASSPRGQPQHF. In DNA, the CDR3 is TGTGCCAGCAGCCCACGGGGACAGCCCCAGCATTTT.

The rearrangement joins TRBV6-2 or TRBV6-3 to TRBJ1-5, with 11 bases identical to TRBD1. The CDR3 is made up of 15 amino acids. Trimming at V came to 5 bases and at J to 8 bases, leaving 8 bases not matched to a gene. Germline CDR1 reads MNHEY; CDR2 reads SVGEGT. CDR3: CASSGRTGGAEPQHF. DNA of the CDR3: TGTGCCAGCAGTGGTCGGACAGGGGGCGCGGAGCCCCAGCATTTT.